These T cell receptor beta chains were read from a single sample in a study of blood T cell repertoires in COVID-19. Sequenced by immunoSEQ multiplex PCR; TCRdb stores in-frame clones only, minus some. The data show some 130,000 clones, over 60% seen once. Sequencing used peripheral blood. Receptors originate from a woman aged 80 or over with acute or convalescent COVID-19. Both conserved end residues are part of each CDR3. The D gene is left open where the match is weak. The listing skips clone size in some rows; elsewhere it reads once, few, many or a size class.

D,J,size,V,CDR3,DNA
TRBD1,TRBJ1-4,-,TRBV11-2,CASSSLGQGYEKLFF,TGTGCCAGCAGCTCGCTGGGACAGGGCTACGAAAAACTGTTTTTT
TRBD1,TRBJ1-6,-,TRBV2,CASGDSQENSPLHF,TGTGCCAGCGGGGACAGTCAGGAAAATTCACCCCTCCACTTT
TRBD1,TRBJ1-1,-,TRBV7-8,CASSRTPFQTGQNTEAFF,TGTGCCAGCAGCCGAACACCATTTCAGACAGGGCAGAACACTGAAGCTTTCTTT
TRBD1,TRBJ1-2,-,TRBV4-1,CASSRTRGLNYGYTF,TGCGCCAGCAGCCGAACCAGGGGGCTTAACTATGGCTACACCTTC
TRBD1,TRBJ2-2,-,TRBV19,CASRRGRDTGELFF,TGTGCCAGTCGAAGGGGGCGCGACACCGGGGAGCTGTTTTTT
-,TRBJ2-7,-,TRBV5-6,CASSLVHYEQYF,TGTGCCAGCAGCTTGGTTCACTACGAGCAGTACTTC
TRBD1,TRBJ1-6,once,TRBV6-5,CATPTDRAYNSPLHF,TGTGCCACTCCTACCGACAGGGCGTATAATTCACCCCTCCACTTT
TRBD1,TRBJ1-5,few,TRBV4-1,CASSPGGETGGYARNQPQHF,TGCGCCAGCAGCCCTGGGGGCGAGACAGGGGGTTATGCGCGCAATCAGCCCCAGCATTTT
-,TRBJ1-4,-,TRBV28,CASSFALSTGKGEKLFF,TGTGCCAGCAGTTTCGCCCTCTCAACAGGGAAGGGAGAAAAACTGTTTTTT
TRBD2,TRBJ2-1,-,TRBV19,CASSQPSGPFIAEQFF,TGTGCCAGTAGTCAACCTAGCGGCCCGTTTATAGCGGAGCAGTTCTTC
-,TRBJ2-3,-,TRBV7-8,CASSLDIGGVTDTQYF,TGTGCCAGCAGCTTAGATATCGGGGGAGTCACAGATACGCAGTATTTT
TRBD1,TRBJ2-1,-,TRBV19,CASSMGQGYNEQFF,TGTGCCAGTAGTATGGGACAGGGCTACAATGAGCAGTTCTTC
-,TRBJ1-3,-,TRBV11-2,CASSPSGASGNTIYF,TGTGCCAGCAGCCCTTCAGGGGCCTCTGGAAACACCATATATTTT
-,TRBJ1-2,-,TRBV27,CASSLTFGGYGYTF,TGTGCCAGCAGTTTAACCTTCGGGGGCTATGGCTACACCTTC
-,TRBJ2-7,-,TRBV5-1,CASSLGQNPSSYEQYF,TGCGCCAGCAGCTTGGGTCAGAACCCCAGCTCCTACGAGCAGTACTTC
-,TRBJ1-5,-,TRBV25-1,CASSEFGGPWPQHF,TGTGCCAGCAGTGAATTCGGGGGGCCGTGGCCCCAGCATTTT
-,TRBJ2-3,-,TRBV11-2,CASSLSPGADTQYF,TGTGCCAGCAGCTTATCCCCAGGGGCAGATACGCAGTATTTT
TRBD1,TRBJ1-2,-,TRBV5-1,CASSGGGWYGYTF,TGCGCCAGCAGTGGAGGGGGCTGGTATGGCTACACCTTC
-,TRBJ1-4,-,TRBV9,CASSRGQINEKLFF,TGTGCCAGCAGCCGTGGACAGATTAATGAAAAACTGTTTTTT
TRBD1,TRBJ1-1,once,TRBV3-1/TRBV3-2,CASSDPGGGNTEAFF,TGTGCCAGCAGCGATCCAGGGGGCGGAAACACTGAAGCTTTCTTT
-,TRBJ1-5,-,TRBV6-6,CASSYRENQPQHF,TGTGCCAGCAGTTACAGGGAGAATCAGCCCCAGCATTTT
TRBD1,TRBJ2-3,-,TRBV6-5,CASSSQGQGTDTQYF,TGTGCCAGCAGTTCCCAGGGACAGGGGACAGATACGCAGTATTTT
TRBD2,TRBJ2-7,-,TRBV7-2,CASSLGLAGEDEQYF,TGTGCCAGCAGCTTAGGGCTAGCGGGGGAGGACGAGCAGTACTTC
TRBD1,TRBJ1-2,-,TRBV7-2,CASSSGTGLYGYTF,TGTGCCAGCAGCTCCGGGACAGGCCTCTATGGCTACACCTTC
TRBD2,TRBJ2-1,-,TRBV6-2/TRBV6-3,CASSRRQGGTSGGAYNEQFF,TGTGCCAGCAGTCGTCGACAGGGAGGGACTAGCGGGGGGGCCTACAATGAGCAGTTCTTC
-,TRBJ2-7,-,TRBV6-5,CASSGPGARGQYF,TGTGCCAGCAGCGGACCAGGCGCACGGGGGCAGTACTTC
-,TRBJ2-7,-,TRBV4-3,CASSQDRGYSYEQYF,TGCGCCAGCAGCCAAGATAGGGGGTACTCCTACGAGCAGTACTTC
TRBD1,TRBJ1-2,few,TRBV4-1,CASSQDRAGTGAGTNYGYTF,TGCGCCAGCAGCCAAGATAGGGCCGGGACAGGGGCCGGAACTAACTATGGCTACACCTTC
-,TRBJ2-2,few,TRBV6-6,CASSYREGASGELFF,TGTGCCAGCAGTTACCGGGAGGGGGCCTCCGGGGAGCTGTTTTTT
-,TRBJ1-2,-,TRBV10-3,CAISVQQNYGYTF,TGTGCCATCAGTGTACAGCAGAACTATGGCTACACCTTC
TRBD2,TRBJ2-5,-,TRBV19,CASSRTSGRAWETQYF,TGTGCCAGTAGCAGGACTAGCGGGAGGGCCTGGGAGACCCAGTACTTC
TRBD1,TRBJ1-1,-,TRBV6-2/TRBV6-3,CASSHDADRENEAFF,TGTGCCAGCAGTCACGACGCGGACAGGGAAAATGAAGCTTTCTTT
TRBD2,TRBJ2-2,-,TRBV4-3,CASSQDGGAGSTNGELFF,TGCGCCAGCAGCCAAGATGGGGGAGCGGGGAGCACAAACGGGGAGCTGTTTTTT
-,TRBJ2-1,once,TRBV7-2,CASSLLGLGSSYNEQFF,TGTGCCAGCAGCTTATTGGGGTTAGGGAGCTCCTACAATGAGCAGTTCTTC
TRBD2,TRBJ2-7,-,TRBV7-9,CASSITSGGYEQYF,TGTGCCAGCAGCATTACTAGCGGGGGCTACGAGCAGTACTTC
-,TRBJ2-1,-,TRBV7-2,CASSLGLALNNEQFF,TGTGCCAGCAGCTTAGGGCTAGCGCTTAACAATGAGCAGTTCTTC
-,TRBJ2-5,-,TRBV6-4,CASSATTQTAQYF,TGTGCCAGCAGCGCAACCACCCAAACGGCCCAGTACTTC
TRBD2,TRBJ2-5,-,TRBV5-6,CASSSILLAGGWETQYF,TGTGCCAGCAGCTCAATTCTGTTAGCGGGGGGCTGGGAGACCCAGTACTTC
TRBD2,TRBJ2-1,-,TRBV5-4,CASSRAGTTYNEQFF,TGTGCCAGCAGCAGAGCCGGGACTACTTACAATGAGCAGTTCTTC
TRBD1,TRBJ1-5,-,TRBV28,CASSPQGQVSGPQHF,TGTGCCAGCAGTCCGCAGGGACAGGTCAGTGGGCCCCAGCATTTT
TRBD2,TRBJ2-1,-,TRBV5-6,CASSFGLAEYNEQFF,TGTGCCAGCAGCTTTGGTCTAGCGGAATACAATGAGCAGTTCTTC
-,TRBJ1-2,few,TRBV9,CASSVGGSYGYTF,TGTGCCAGCAGCGTAGGGGGCTCCTATGGCTACACCTTC
TRBD1,TRBJ1-5,few,TRBV9,CASSVGGTGDQPQHF,TGTGCCAGCAGCGTAGGGGGGACAGGGGACCAGCCCCAGCATTTT
TRBD1,TRBJ2-2,-,TRBV19,CASSTGTGSSTGELFF,TGTGCCAGTAGTACCGGGACAGGGTCATCAACCGGGGAGCTGTTTTTT
-,TRBJ1-1,-,TRBV11-1,CASSLTGVNTEAFF,TGTGCCAGCAGCTTAACCGGGGTGAACACTGAAGCTTTCTTT
TRBD1,TRBJ1-2,-,TRBV3-1/TRBV3-2,CASSVQGNGYTF,TGTGCCAGCAGCGTACAGGGGAACGGCTACACCTTC
TRBD2,TRBJ2-3,-,TRBV19,CASSPGLAETDTQYF,TGTGCCAGTAGTCCGGGACTAGCTGAAACAGATACGCAGTATTTT
-,TRBJ2-3,-,TRBV28,CASSLRDTQYF,TGTGCCAGCAGTTTGCGGGATACGCAGTATTTT
TRBD2,TRBJ2-5,-,TRBV27,CASSSGGRETQYF,TGTGCCAGCAGTTCGGGGGGTCGAGAGACCCAGTACTTC
-,TRBJ1-2,-,TRBV25-1,CASRGGKGYTF,TGTGCCAGCAGGGGGGGGAAGGGCTACACCTTC
-,TRBJ1-1,-,TRBV7-8,CASSNGGNTEAFF,TGTGCCAGCAGCAACGGGGGGAACACTGAAGCTTTCTTT
-,TRBJ1-2,few,TRBV6-2/TRBV6-3,CASSDTGYGYTF,TGTGCCAGCAGTGATACAGGGTATGGCTACACCTTC
-,TRBJ2-7,-,TRBV21-1,CASSMSRVSYEQYF,TGTGCCAGCAGCATGTCCCGGGTCTCCTACGAGCAGTACTTC